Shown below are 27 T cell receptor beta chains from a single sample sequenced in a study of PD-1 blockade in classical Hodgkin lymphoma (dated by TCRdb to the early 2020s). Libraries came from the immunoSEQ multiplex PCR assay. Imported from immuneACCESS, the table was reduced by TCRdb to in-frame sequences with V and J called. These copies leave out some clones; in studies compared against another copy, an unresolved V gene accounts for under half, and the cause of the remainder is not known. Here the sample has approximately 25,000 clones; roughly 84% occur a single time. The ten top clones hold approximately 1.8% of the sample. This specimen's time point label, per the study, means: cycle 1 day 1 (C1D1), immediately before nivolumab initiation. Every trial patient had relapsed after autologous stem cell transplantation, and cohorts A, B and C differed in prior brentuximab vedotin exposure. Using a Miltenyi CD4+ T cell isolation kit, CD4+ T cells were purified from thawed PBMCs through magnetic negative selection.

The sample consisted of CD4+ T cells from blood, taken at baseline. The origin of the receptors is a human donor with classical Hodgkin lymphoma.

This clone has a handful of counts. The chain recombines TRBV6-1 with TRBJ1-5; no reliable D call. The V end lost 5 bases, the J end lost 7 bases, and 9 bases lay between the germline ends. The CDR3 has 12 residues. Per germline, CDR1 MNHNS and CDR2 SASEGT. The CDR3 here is CASSTGEQPQHF. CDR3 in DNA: TGTGCCAGCAGTACTGGGGAACAGCCCCAGCATTTT.

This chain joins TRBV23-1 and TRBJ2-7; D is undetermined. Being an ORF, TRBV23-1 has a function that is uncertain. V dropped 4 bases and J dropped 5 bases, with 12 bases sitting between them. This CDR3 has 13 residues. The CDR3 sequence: CASSLNGVNEQYF. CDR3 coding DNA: TGCGCCAGCAGTCTCAATGGCGTTAACGAGCAGTACTTC.

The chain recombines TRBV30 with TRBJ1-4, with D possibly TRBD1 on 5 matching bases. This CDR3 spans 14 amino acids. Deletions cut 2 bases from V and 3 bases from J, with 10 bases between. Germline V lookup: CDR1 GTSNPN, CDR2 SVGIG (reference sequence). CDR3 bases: TGTGCCTGGAGTATGGGGCAGGCTAATGAAAAACTGTTTTTT. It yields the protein CAWSMGQANEKLFF.

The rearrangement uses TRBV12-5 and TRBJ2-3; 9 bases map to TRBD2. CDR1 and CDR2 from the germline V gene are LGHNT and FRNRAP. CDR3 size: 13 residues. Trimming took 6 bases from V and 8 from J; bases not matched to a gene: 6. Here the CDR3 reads CASGAGGSITQYF. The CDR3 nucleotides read TGTGCTAGTGGCGCGGGGGGGTCAATTACGCAGTATTTT. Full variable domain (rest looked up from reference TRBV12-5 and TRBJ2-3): DARVTQTPRHKVTEMGQEVTMRCQPILGHNTVFWYRQTMMQGLELLAYFRNRAPLDDSGMPKDRFSAEMPDATLATLKIQPSEPRDSAVYFCASGAGGSITQYFGPGTRLTVL.

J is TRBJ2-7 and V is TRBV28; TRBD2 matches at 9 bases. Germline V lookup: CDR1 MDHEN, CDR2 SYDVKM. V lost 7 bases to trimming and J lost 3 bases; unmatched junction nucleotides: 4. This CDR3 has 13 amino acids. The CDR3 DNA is TGTGCCAGCAAGACTAGCGGTTACTACGAGCAGTACTTC. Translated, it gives CASKTSGYYEQYF.

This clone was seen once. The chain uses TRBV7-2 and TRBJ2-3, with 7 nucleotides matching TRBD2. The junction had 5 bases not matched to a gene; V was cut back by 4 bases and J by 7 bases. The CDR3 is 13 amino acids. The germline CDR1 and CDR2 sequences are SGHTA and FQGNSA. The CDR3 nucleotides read TGTGCCAGCAGCTCGGGGACTACCAATACGCAGTATTTT. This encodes CASSSGTTNTQYF.

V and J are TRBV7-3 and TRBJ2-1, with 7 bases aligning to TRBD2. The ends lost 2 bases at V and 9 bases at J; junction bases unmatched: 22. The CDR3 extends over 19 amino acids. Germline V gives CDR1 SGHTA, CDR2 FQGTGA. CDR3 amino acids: CASSLRPAQGAGSWSEQFF. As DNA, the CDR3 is TGTGCCAGCAGCTTACGCCCCGCCCAAGGAGCGGGGAGCTGGAGTGAGCAGTTCTTC.

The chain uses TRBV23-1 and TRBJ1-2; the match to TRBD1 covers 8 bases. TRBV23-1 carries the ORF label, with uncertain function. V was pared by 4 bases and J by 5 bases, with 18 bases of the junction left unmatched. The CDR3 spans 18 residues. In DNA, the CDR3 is TGCGCCAGCAGTCCGTTCTCCGGGACAGGAGCCTGTGTGTATGGCTACACCTTC. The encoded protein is CASSPFSGTGACVYGYTF.

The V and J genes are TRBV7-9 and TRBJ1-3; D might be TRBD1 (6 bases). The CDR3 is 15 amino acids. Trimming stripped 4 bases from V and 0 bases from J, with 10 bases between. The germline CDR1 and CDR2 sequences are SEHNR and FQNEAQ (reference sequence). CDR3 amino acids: CASSSQGISGNTIYF. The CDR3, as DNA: TGTGCCAGCAGCTCCCAGGGGATCTCTGGAAACACCATATATTTT.

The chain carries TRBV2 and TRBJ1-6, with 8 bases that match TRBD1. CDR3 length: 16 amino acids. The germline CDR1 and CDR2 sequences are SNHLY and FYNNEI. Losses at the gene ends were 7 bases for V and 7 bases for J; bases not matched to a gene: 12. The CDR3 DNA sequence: TGTGCCAGCACCCTACAGGGGGTAAAAAGCAATTCACCCCTCCACTTT. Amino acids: CASTLQGVKSNSPLHF.

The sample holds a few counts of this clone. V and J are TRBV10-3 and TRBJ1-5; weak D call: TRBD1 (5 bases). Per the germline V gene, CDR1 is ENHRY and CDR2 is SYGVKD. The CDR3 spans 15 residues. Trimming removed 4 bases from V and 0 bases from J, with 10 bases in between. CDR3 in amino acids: CAISVSGGSNQPQHF. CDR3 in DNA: TGTGCCATCAGTGTTTCTGGGGGTAGCAATCAGCCCCAGCATTTT.

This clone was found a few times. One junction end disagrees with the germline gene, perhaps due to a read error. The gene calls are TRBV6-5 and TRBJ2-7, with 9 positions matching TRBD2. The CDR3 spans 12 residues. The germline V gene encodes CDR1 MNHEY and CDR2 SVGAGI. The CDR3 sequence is CASSYTGLALDF. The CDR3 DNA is TGTGCCAGCAGTTACACGGGACTAGCTTTGGACTTC.

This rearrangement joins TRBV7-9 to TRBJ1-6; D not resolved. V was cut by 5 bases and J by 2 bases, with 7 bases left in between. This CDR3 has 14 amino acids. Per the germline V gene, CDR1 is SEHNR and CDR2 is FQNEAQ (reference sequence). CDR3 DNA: TGTGCCAGCAGCCCTAACGCCTATAATTCACCCCTCCACTTT. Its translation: CASSPNAYNSPLHF.

The CDR3 sequence: CASSGGQVEKLFF. The CDR3 bases are TGTGCCAGCAGTGGAGGGCAGGTTGAAAAACTGTTTTTT. The rearrangement joins TRBV2 to TRBJ1-4; D unresolved. Germline V gives CDR1 SNHLY, CDR2 FYNNEI. V was clipped by 4 bases and J by 7 bases, with 10 bases between them. This CDR3 spans 13 amino acids. The complete variable domain, with remaining parts taken from reference TRBV2 and TRBJ1-4, reads EPEVTQTPSHQVTQMGQEVILRCVPISNHLYFYWYRQILGQKVEFLVSFYNNEISEKSEIFDDQFSVERPDGSNFTLKIRSTKLEDSAMYFCASSGGQVEKLFFGSGTQLSVL.

This chain's CDR3 is CASSGGGSNQPQHF. Written as DNA, the CDR3 is TGTGCCAGCAGCGGAGGGGGTAGCAATCAGCCCCAGCATTTT. V usage is TRBV5-6 and J usage is TRBJ1-5; D might be TRBD1 (6 bases). The CDR3 sequence is 14 residues long. Trimming removed 4 bases from V and 0 bases from J, with 8 bases in between. The V gene's germline CDR1 is SGHDT and CDR2 YYEEEE.

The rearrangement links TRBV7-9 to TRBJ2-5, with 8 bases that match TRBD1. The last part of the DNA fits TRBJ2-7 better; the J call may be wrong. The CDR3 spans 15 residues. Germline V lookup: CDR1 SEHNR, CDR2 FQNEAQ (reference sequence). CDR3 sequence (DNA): TGTGCCAGCAGCTCCCCTGACAGGGGCGAGTACGAGCAGTACTTC. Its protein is CASSSPDRGEYEQYF.

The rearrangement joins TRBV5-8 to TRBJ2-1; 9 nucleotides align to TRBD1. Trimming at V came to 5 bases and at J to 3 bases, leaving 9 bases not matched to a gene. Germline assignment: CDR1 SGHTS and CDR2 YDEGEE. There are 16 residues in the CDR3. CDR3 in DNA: TGTGCCAGCAGACTGGGACAGGGAAACTACTACAATGAGCAGTTCTTC. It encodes CASRLGQGNYYNEQFF.

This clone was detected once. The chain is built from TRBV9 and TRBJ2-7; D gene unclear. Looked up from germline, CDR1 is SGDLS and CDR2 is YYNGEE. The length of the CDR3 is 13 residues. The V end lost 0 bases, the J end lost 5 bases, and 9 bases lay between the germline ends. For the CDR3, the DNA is TGTGCCAGCAGCGTAGCTCGTGCCGACGAGCAGTACTTC. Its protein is CASSVARADEQYF.

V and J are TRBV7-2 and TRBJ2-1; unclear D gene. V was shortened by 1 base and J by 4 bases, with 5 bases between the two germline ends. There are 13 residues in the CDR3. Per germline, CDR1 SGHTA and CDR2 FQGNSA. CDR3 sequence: CASSLGSYNEQFF. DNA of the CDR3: TGTGCCAGCAGCTTAGGGAGTTACAATGAGCAGTTCTTC.

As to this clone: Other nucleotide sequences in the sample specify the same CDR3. The CDR3 DNA follows: TGCGCCAGCAGCTGGGGGGGGAATCAGCCCCAGCATTTT. Encoded protein: CASSWGGNQPQHF. V usage is TRBV5-1 and J usage is TRBJ1-5; weak D call: TRBD1 (5 bases). From germline, CDR1 is SGHRS and CDR2 YFSETQ. V lost 3 bases and J lost 4, with 8 bases in between. The CDR3 loop spans 13 amino acids.

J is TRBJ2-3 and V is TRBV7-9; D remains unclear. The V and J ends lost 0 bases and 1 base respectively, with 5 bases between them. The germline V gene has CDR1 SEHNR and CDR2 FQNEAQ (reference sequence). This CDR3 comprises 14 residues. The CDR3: CASSLARGTDTQYF. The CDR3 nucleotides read TGTGCCAGCAGCTTAGCCCGGGGCACAGATACGCAGTATTTT.

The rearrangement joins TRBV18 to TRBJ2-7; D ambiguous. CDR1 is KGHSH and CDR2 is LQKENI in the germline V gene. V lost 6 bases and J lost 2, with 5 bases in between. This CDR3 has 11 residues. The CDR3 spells CASSSTYEQYF. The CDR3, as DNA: TGTGCCAGCTCCTCGACCTACGAGCAGTACTTC.

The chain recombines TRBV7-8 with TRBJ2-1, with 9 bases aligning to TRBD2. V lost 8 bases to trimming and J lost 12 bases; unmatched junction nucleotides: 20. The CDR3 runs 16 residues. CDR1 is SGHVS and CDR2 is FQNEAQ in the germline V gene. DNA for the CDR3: TGTGCCAGCCTTTCGGGCCGAGGTAGTAGCGGGGGACGGCAGTTCTTC. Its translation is CASLSGRGSSGGRQFF. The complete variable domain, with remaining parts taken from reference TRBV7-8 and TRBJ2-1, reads GAGVSQSPRYKVAKRGQDVALRCDPISGHVSLFWYQQALGQGPEFLTYFQNEAQLDKSGLPSDRFFAERPEGSVSTLKIQRTQQEDSAVYLCASLSGRGSSGGRQFFGPGTRLTVL.

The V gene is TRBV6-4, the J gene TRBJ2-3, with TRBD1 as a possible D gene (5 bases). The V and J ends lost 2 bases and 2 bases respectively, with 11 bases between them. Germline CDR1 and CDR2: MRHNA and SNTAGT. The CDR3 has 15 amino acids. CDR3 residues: CASSDQGMNTDTQYF. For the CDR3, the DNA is TGTGCCAGCAGTGACCAGGGAATGAACACAGATACGCAGTATTTT.

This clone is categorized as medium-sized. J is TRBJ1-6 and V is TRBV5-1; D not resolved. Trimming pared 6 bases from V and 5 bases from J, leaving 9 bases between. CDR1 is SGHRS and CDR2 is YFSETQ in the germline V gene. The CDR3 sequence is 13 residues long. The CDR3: CASKRENNSPLHF. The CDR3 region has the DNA TGCGCCAGCAAGAGGGAAAATAATTCACCCCTCCACTTT.

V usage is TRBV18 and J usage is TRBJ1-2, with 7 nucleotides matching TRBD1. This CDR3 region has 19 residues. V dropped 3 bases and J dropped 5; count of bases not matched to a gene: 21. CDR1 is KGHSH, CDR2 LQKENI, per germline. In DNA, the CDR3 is TGTGCCAGCTCACCGATAGGTGGGACAGCGATCTCGAGAGATTATGGCTACACCTTC. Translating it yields CASSPIGGTAISRDYGYTF.

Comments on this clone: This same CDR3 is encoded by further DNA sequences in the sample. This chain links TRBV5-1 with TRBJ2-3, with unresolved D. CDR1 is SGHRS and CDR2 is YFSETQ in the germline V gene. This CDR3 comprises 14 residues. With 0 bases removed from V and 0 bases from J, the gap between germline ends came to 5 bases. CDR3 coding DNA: TGCGCCAGCAGCTTGGATTCTAGCACAGATACGCAGTATTTT. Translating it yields CASSLDSSTDTQYF. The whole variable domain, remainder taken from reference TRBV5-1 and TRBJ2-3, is KAGVTQTPRYLIKTRGQQVTLSCSPISGHRSVSWYQQTPGQGLQFLFEYFSETQRNKGNFPGRFSGRQFSNSRSEMNVSTLELGDSALYLCASSLDSSTDTQYFGPGTRLTVL.